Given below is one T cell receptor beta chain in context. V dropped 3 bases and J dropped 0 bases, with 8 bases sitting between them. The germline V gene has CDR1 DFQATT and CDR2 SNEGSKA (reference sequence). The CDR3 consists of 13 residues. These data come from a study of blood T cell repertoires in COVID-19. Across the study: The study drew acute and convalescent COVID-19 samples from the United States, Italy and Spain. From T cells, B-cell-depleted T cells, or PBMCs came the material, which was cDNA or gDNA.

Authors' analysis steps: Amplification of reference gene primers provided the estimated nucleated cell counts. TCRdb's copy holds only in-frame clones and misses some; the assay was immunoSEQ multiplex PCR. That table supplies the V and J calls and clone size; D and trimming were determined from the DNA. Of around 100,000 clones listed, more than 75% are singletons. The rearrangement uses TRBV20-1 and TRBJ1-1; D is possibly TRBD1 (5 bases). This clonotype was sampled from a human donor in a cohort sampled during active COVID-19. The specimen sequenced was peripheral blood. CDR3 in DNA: TGCAGTGCTAGTGGGGGGGTGAACACTGAAGCTTTCTTT. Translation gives CSASGGVNTEAFF.